This T cell receptor (beta chain) was identified during a study of cytomegalovirus exposure and HLA in healthy donors. Concerning this clone: The antigen remains unidentified.

Broader study findings: A missense variant in DCLRE1C was later tied to TCR beta V- and J-gene trimming. Accurate prediction of HLA-A and HLA-B alleles (for most subjects) was reportedly achieved from TCR beta sequences. With high specificity and sensitivity, the classifier reportedly diagnosed cytomegalovirus status. The study assumed roughly uniform donor sequencing depth for presence/absence analyses.

The PCR was carried out with 60 Vbeta primers and 13 Jbeta primers. Here immunoSEQ multiplex PCR was the method, and the copy in TCRdb shows in-frame clones only, minus some. Of roughly 150,000 clones in the sample, 65% to 85% were seen once. Germline V gene lookup returns CDR1 MDHEN and CDR2 SYDVKM. This CDR3 is 17 amino acids long. V lost 0 bases and J 5 bases, leaving 17 bases between the germline ends. V gene TRBV28 combines with J gene TRBJ2-4; D may be TRBD2 (5 bases). Sequencing input: PBMCs. The TCR originated in a male donor in good health and CMV-seronegative. CDR3: CASSLWSGLPEENIQYF. The CDR3 DNA follows: TGTGCCAGCAGTTTATGGTCCGGACTTCCAGAGGAAAACATTCAGTACTTC.